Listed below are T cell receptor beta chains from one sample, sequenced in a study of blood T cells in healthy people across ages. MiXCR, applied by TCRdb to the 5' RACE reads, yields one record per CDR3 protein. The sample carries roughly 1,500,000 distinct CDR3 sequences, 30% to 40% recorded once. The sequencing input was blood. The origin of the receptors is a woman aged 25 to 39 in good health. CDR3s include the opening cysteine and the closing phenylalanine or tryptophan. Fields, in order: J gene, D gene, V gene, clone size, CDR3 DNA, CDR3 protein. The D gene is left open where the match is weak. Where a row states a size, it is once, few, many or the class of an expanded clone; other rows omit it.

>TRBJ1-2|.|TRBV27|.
TGTGCCAGCAGTCAGGCGGCACGGGGATATGGCTACACCTTC
CASSQAARGYGYTF
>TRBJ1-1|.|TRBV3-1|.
TGTGCCAGCAGCCAAGATTGGAACACTGAAGCTTTCTTT
CASSQDWNTEAFF
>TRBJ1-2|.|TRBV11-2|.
TGTGCCAGCAGCTTACCAGGGTCCTTCTATGGCTACACCTTC
CASSLPGSFYGYTF
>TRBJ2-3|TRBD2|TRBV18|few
TGTGCCAGCTCACCAGGGGGGACTAGCGGGAGTTCAGCGCAGTATTTT
CASSPGGTSGSSAQYF
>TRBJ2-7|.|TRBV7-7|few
TGTGCCAGCAGCTTCCACTTGCCTTCCTACGAGCAGTACTTC
CASSFHLPSYEQYF
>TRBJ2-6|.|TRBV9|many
TGTGCCAGCAGCGTAGATACGGCTACATTCTCTGGGGCCAACGTCCTGACTTTC
CASSVDTATFSGANVLTF
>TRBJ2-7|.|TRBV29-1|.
TGCAGCGTGGCCACAGGACTAACTAGCTACGAGCAGTACTTC
CSVATGLTSYEQYF
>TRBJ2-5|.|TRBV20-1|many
TGCAGTGCCCTTTTGATAGGGCGAGAGACCCAGTACTTC
CSALLIGRETQYF
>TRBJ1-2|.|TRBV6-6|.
TGTGCCAGCAGACGGGACAACGACTATGGCTACACCTTC
CASRRDNDYGYTF
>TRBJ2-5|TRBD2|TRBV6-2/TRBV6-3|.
TGTGCCAGCAGTTACCGAGCGGGAGAGCAAGAGACCCAGTACTTC
CASSYRAGEQETQYF
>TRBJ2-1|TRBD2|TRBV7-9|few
TGTGCCAGCAGTCCTAGCGGGAGGGCGTATGAGCAGTTCTTC
CASSPSGRAYEQFF
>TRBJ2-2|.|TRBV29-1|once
TGCAGCGTTGGAGGGCAGCAATTGACCGGGGAGCTGTTTTTT
CSVGGQQLTGELFF
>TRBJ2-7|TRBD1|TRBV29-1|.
TGCAGCGTAAGGACAGGGGACGAGCAGTACTTC
CSVRTGDEQYF
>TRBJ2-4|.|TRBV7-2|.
TGTGCCAGCAGCTTAGTAAGGATTACCAAAAACATTCAGTACTTC
CASSLVRITKNIQYF
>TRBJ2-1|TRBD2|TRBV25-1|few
TGTGCCAGCAGTGCGGTTGCTAGCGGGAGCTACAATGAGCAGTTCTTC
CASSAVASGSYNEQFF
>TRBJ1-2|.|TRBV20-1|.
TGCAGTGCTAGAGACGGGGACACCTATGGCTACACCTTC
CSARDGDTYGYTF
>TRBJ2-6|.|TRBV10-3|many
TGTGCCATCAGTGAGTCCCCCGGGGCCAACGTCCTGACTTTC
CAISESPGANVLTF
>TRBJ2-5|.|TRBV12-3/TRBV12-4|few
TGTGCCAGCAGTTTAACCTGGCGGGGCCAAGAGACCCAGTACTTC
CASSLTWRGQETQYF
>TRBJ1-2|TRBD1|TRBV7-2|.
TGTGCCAGCAGCCTCCGGGACAGGCACTATGGCTACACCTTC
CASSLRDRHYGYTF
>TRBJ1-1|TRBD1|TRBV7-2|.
TGTGCCAGCAGCTTAGCGGACAGGGGTGGGACTGAAGCTTTCTTT
CASSLADRGGTEAFF
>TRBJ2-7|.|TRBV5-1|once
TGCGCCAGCCGACTTAGCTACACGGGCCACAATGAGCAGTACTTC
CASRLSYTGHNEQYF
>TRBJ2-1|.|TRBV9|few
TGTGCCAGCAGCGTAGGCGGGGGCTATGAGCAGTTCTTC
CASSVGGGYEQFF
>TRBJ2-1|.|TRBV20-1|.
TGCAGTGCTAGAGGAGGTAGCGCGAGCTCCTACAATGAGCAGTTCTTC
CSARGGSASSYNEQFF
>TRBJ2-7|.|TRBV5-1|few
TGCGCCAGCAGCTTGGCCGGAGCAGCCAGTTCCTACGAGCAGTACTTC
CASSLAGAASSYEQYF
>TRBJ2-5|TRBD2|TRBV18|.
TGTGCCAGCTCCATCCGGGGGGGCCAGTTAAAGTTTGTCGAGACCCAGTACTTC
CASSIRGGQLKFVETQYF
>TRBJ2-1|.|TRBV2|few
TGTGCCAGCAGTTCCCCGGTCCCGGGGGGCGGTTATGAGCAGTTCTTC
CASSSPVPGGGYEQFF
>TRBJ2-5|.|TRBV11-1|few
TGTGCCAGCAGCTATCGGGAGCAAGAGACCCAGTACTTC
CASSYREQETQYF
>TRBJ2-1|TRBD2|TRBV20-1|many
TGCAGTGCCCCCGGGACTAGCGGGGGTTATGAGCAGTTCTTC
CSAPGTSGGYEQFF
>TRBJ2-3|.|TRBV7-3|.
TGTGCCAGCAGCTTAACGAGGGGCTGGGGCATGCCGGCGACAGATACGCAGTATTTT
CASSLTRGWGMPATDTQYF
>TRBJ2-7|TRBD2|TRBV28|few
TGTGCCAGCAGTTTAAGTTTCGGCGGGAGTGGGTACGAGCAGTACTTC
CASSLSFGGSGYEQYF
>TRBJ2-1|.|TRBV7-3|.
TGTGCCAGCAGCTTTCACTCTGACAATGAGCAGTTCTTC
CASSFHSDNEQFF
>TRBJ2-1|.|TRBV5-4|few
TGTGCCAGCAGCTGGGGGGGCATCGATGAGCAGTTCTTC
CASSWGGIDEQFF
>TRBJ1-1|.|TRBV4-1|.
TGCGCCAGCAGCCAACCCGGACTGATGAACACTGAAGCTTTCTTT
CASSQPGLMNTEAFF
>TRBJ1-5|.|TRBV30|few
TGTGCCTGGAGTGGCGGAGGGACGGGCAATCAGCCCCAGCATTTT
CAWSGGGTGNQPQHF
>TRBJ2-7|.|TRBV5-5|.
TGTGCCAGCAGCTTGGTTTTGGGACTGGGAGCCTACGAGCAGTACTTC
CASSLVLGLGAYEQYF
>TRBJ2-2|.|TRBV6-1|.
TGTGCCACTCGGAGGGGAGTGGACACCGGGGAGCTGTTTTTT
CATRRGVDTGELFF
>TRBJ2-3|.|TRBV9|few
TGTGCCAGCAGCGTAGCTGGGCAGATCACAGATACGCAGTATTTT
CASSVAGQITDTQYF
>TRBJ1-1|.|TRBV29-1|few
TGCAGCTCATGGGGCAGGGCGACATCGAACCCTGAAGCTTTCTTT
CSSWGRATSNPEAFF
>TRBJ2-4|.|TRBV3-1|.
TGTGCCAGCAGCCCCCGAACGGCAGGGGGGTCGCTGGCCAAAAGCATTCAGTACTTC
CASSPRTAGGSLAKSIQYF
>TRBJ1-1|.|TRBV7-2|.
TGTGCCAGCATGCTTCAGTCTGGGGGAGTGAACACTGAAGCTTTCTTT
CASMLQSGGVNTEAFF
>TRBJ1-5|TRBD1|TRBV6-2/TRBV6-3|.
TGTGCCAGCCAAGAGGGACAGGCGGGTGTCAATCAGCCCCAGCATTTT
CASQEGQAGVNQPQHF